What follows are 13 T cell receptor beta chains derived from one specimen sequenced in a study of shared clonotypes between healthy human individuals. As defined, naive CD8 cells were CD45RO-negative and positively selected for CCR7, with terminally differentiated effector memory CD45RA+ cells excluded. Measured with immunoSEQ multiplex PCR; TCRdb has only the in-frame clones, and not every one. Of around 2.1 million clones listed, 85% to 95% are singletons. The sample taken for sequencing was naive CD8+ T cells from PBMCs. These receptors were collected from a man aged 18-30 years in good health. Some clones in this sample may be carry-over from other donors' samples.

The V call is TRBV5-6, the J call TRBJ1-3; D call uncertain. V lost 0 bases to trimming and J lost 3 bases, with 16 bases between them. The germline V gene encodes CDR1 SGHDT and CDR2 YYEEEE. The CDR3 is 17 amino acids. The CDR3: CASSLGRVRNLGNTIYF. The CDR3, as DNA: TGTGCCAGCAGCTTGGGGCGGGTCAGGAACCTTGGAAACACCATATATTTT.

This clone was seen only once. This rearrangement joins TRBV6-6 to TRBJ2-7; D may be TRBD2 (6 bases). Looked up from germline, CDR1 is MNHNY and CDR2 is SVGAGI (reference sequence). The CDR3 consists of 12 residues. V was trimmed by 8 bases and J by 7 bases, leaving 15 bases between them. Written as DNA, the CDR3 is TGTGCCAGCTCGTCGGGGGTACGGGAGCAGTACTTC. Translation: CASSSGVREQYF.

The rearrangement uses TRBV28 and TRBJ2-6, with D possibly being TRBD1 or TRBD2 (5 bases each). Trimming shortened V by 6 bases and J by 4 bases, and 13 bases separated the two germline ends. Looked up from germline, CDR1 is MDHEN and CDR2 is SYDVKM. The CDR3 contains 15 residues. The CDR3 loop is CASSLRESGANVLTF. CDR3 DNA: TGTGCCAGCAGCCTCAGGGAGTCGGGGGCCAACGTCCTGACTTTC.

The V and J genes are TRBV5-8 and TRBJ1-5; a possible D gene is TRBD1 (6 bases). The germline V gene has CDR1 SGHTS and CDR2 YDEGEE. The CDR3 consists of 15 residues. Trimming took off 4 bases at V and 4 bases at J, with 15 bases between the two ends. The CDR3 sequence: CASSKKLQGNQPQHF. In DNA form, the CDR3 reads TGTGCCAGCAGCAAAAAGTTACAGGGAAATCAGCCCCAGCATTTT.

This chain links TRBV5-6 with TRBJ2-3, with TRBD1 matching 8 bases. The CDR3 runs 17 residues. The V gene's germline CDR1 is SGHDT and CDR2 YYEEEE. J lost 4 bases, V lost 1 base, and 11 bases had no gene match. The CDR3 bases are TGTGCCAGCAGCTTGCCTCAGGACAGGGAGGATGCAGATACGCAGTATTTT. Protein: CASSLPQDREDADTQYF.

The chain links TRBV4-1 to TRBJ1-3; D is undetermined. The CDR3 spans 16 residues. V was pared by 3 bases and J by 4 bases, with 16 bases between. Germline CDR1 is MGHRA and CDR2 is YSYEKL. The CDR3 coding sequence is TGCGCCAGCAGCCAGAACGCAAACAGTCTAGGAAACACCATATATTTT. As protein: CASSQNANSLGNTIYF.

The chain combines TRBV19 with TRBJ2-1; 10 nucleotides line up with TRBD2. V shed 8 bases and J 4 bases; nucleotides not matched to a gene: 14. CDR1 is LNHDA, CDR2 SQIVND, per germline (reference sequence). The CDR3 covers 17 residues. The CDR3 loop reads CASAMGTSEGFYNEQFF. CDR3 nucleotide sequence: TGTGCCAGTGCCATGGGGACTAGCGAAGGGTTTTACAATGAGCAGTTCTTC. The full variable domain, completed using reference TRBV19 and TRBJ2-1, is DGGITQSPKYLFRKEGQNVTLSCEQNLNHDAMYWYRQDPGQGLRLIYYSQIVNDFQKGDIAEGYSVSREKKESFPLTVTSAQKNPTAFYLCASAMGTSEGFYNEQFFGPGTRLTVL.

CDR3 in amino acids: CASRWGQSGTQYF. In DNA, the CDR3 is TGTGCCAGCAGGTGGGGACAGTCGGGGACCCAGTACTTC. J is TRBJ2-5 and V is TRBV27; 7 bases line up with TRBD1. This CDR3 region has 13 residues. The ends lost 6 bases at V and 7 bases at J; junction bases unmatched: 8. CDR1 and CDR2 (germline): MNHEY, SMNVEV (reference sequence).

This clone appeared a few times. The chain uses TRBV14 and TRBJ1-1; D gene uncertain. CDR1 is SGHDN and CDR2 is FVKESK in the germline V gene. V lost 5 bases to trimming and J lost 4 bases, with 11 bases between them. The CDR3 length is 13 residues. In DNA, the CDR3 is TGTGCCAGCAGCGACCTTCGGGGCACTGAAGCTTTCTTT. Residues: CASSDLRGTEAFF.

The chain links TRBV2 to TRBJ2-7; D not certain. V was clipped by 1 base and J by 2 bases, with 6 bases between them. The CDR3 covers 13 residues. In germline, CDR1 is SNHLY, CDR2 FYNNEI. CDR3: CASSEDRAYEQYF. CDR3 in DNA: TGTGCCAGCAGTGAAGACAGAGCCTACGAGCAGTACTTC.

This clone appeared a single time. V and J are TRBV7-8 and TRBJ2-7; D is ambiguous. Trimming took off 3 bases at V and 3 bases at J, with 6 bases between the two ends. This CDR3 comprises 12 residues. Per germline, CDR1 SGHVS and CDR2 FQNEAQ. The CDR3 here is CASSLTNYEQYF. The CDR3 bases are TGTGCCAGCAGCTTGACAAACTACGAGCAGTACTTC.

J is TRBJ2-7 and V is TRBV5-1, with D perhaps TRBD2 (6 bases). In germline, CDR1 is SGHRS, CDR2 YFSETQ. The ends were cut back, 1 base at V and 0 bases at J, with 8 bases in the middle. CDR3 length: 14 residues. In DNA, the CDR3 is TGCGCCAGCAGCTTGCGGCGGGGCTCCTACGAGCAGTACTTC. It is translated as CASSLRRGSYEQYF.

The chain carries TRBV9 and TRBJ2-7, with D hard to call. The CDR3 extends over 14 amino acids. V dropped 4 bases and J dropped 0 bases, with 11 bases sitting between them. Germline V gene data show CDR1 as SGDLS and CDR2 as YYNGEE. As DNA, the CDR3 is TGTGCCAGCAGCAGAGCCGGGCCCTCCTACGAGCAGTACTTC. Protein product: CASSRAGPSYEQYF.